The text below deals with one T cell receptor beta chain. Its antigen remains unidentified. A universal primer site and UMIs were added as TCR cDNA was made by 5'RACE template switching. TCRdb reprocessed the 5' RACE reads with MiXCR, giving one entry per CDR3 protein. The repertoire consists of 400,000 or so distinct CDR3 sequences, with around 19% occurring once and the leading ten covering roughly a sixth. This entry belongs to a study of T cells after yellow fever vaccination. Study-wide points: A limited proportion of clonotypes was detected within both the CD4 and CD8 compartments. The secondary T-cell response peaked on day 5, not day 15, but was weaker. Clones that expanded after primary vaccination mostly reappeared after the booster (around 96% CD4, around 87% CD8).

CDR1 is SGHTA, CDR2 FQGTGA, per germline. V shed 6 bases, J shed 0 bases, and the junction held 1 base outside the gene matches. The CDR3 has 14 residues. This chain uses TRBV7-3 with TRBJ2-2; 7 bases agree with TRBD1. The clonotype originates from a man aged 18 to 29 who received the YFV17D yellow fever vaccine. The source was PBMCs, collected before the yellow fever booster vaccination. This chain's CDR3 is CASRGQSNTGELFF. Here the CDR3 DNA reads TGTGCCAGCAGGGGACAGTCGAACACCGGGGAGCTGTTTTTT.